The T cell receptor (beta chain) under discussion was sequenced for a study of blood T cell repertoires in COVID-19. Background on the study: COVID-19 samples from acute and convalescent phases originated in the United States, Italy and Spain. PBMCs, B-cell-depleted T cells, or T cells provided the cDNA or gDNA that made up the material.

Original processing notes: Estimated nucleated cell counts came from reference gene primer amplification. Sequencing was performed with immunoSEQ multiplex PCR; in TCRdb, only in-frame clones are kept and a portion is missing. V and J calls and clone size follow that table, whereas D and trimming were derived from the DNA. The data show about 310,000 clones, about nine tenths seen once. J lost 7 bases, V lost 6 bases, and 11 bases had no gene match. This CDR3 comprises 15 residues. Germline lookup yields CDR1 LNHDA and CDR2 SQIVND (reference sequence). The sequencing input was peripheral blood. This chain links TRBV19 with TRBJ2-5; TRBD2 matches at 10 bases. This TCR derives from a middle-aged man with active or convalescent COVID-19. The CDR3 loop is CASSQGQRGGVTQYF. The CDR3 nucleotides are TGTGCCAGTAGCCAAGGCCAGCGGGGGGGTGTGACCCAGTACTTC.